This T cell receptor beta chain was recorded in a study of TIL therapy for anti-PD-1-resistant metastatic lung cancer. Study details: Half of patients were current or former smokers.

CDR3 length: 11 residues. V lost 4 bases, J lost 3 bases, and 4 bases lay in between. CDR1 is PRHDT and CDR2 is FYEKMQ in the germline V gene (reference sequence). Specified time point: pre-treatment sample, taken before nivolumab and TIL therapy. Adults with stage 4 NSCLC were enrolled in a phase I trial. This was the immunoSEQ v3 assay. Survey-level samples got 1.5 million to 2.5 million read pairs; deep-level samples got about 5-6 million. Sequenced by immunoSEQ multiplex PCR; TCRdb stores in-frame clones only, minus some. The sample lists more than 55,000 clones, roughly 66% occurring once. The receptor comes from a person aged 25 to 80 with non-small cell lung cancer. This chain links TRBV13 with TRBJ2-7; D is unclear. The source was blood, collected at baseline. The DNA of the CDR3 is TGTGCCAGCAGCTCCAGCTACGAGCAGTACTTC. It is translated as CASSSSYEQYF.